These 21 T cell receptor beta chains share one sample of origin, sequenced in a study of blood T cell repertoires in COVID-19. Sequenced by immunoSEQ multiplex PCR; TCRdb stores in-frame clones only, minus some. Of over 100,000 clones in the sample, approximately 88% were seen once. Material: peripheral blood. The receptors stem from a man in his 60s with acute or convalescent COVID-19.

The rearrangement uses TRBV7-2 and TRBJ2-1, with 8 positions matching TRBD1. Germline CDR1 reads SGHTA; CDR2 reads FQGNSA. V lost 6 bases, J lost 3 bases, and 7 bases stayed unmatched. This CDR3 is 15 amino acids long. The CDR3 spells CASRATGVIYNEQFF. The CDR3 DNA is TGTGCCAGCAGAGCGACAGGGGTAATCTACAATGAGCAGTTCTTC. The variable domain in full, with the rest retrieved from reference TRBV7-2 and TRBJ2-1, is GAGVSQSPSNKVTEKGKDVELRCDPISGHTALYWYRQSLGQGLEFLIYFQGNSAPDKSGLPSDRFSAERTGGSVSTLTIQRTQQEDSAVYLCASRATGVIYNEQFFGPGTRLTVL.

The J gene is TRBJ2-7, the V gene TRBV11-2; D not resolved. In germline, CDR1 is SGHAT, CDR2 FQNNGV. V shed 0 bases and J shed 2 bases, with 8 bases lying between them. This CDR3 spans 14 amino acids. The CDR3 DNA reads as TGTGCCAGCAGCTTAGACGCGGTTACCTACGAGCAGTACGTC. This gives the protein CASSLDAVTYEQYV.

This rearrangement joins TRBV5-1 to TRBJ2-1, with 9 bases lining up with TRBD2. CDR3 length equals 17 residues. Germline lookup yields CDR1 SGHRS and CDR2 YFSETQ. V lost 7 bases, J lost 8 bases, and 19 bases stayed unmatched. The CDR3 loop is CASVLQPGLAEAHEQFF. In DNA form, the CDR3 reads TGCGCCAGCGTTCTGCAGCCGGGACTAGCAGAGGCGCATGAGCAGTTCTTC.

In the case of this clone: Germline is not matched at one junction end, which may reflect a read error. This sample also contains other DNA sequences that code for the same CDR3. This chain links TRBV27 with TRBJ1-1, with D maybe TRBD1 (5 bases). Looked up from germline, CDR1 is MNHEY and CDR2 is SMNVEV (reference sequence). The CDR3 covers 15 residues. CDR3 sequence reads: CASSLFPTANTEAFF. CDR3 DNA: TGTGCCAGTAGTTTATTCCCGACAGCGAACACTGAAGCTTTCTTT.

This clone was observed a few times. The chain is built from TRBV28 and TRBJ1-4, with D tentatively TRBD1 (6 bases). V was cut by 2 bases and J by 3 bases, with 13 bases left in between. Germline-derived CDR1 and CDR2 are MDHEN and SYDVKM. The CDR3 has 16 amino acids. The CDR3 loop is CASSLGGAHPNEKLFF. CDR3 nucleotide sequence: TGTGCCAGCAGTTTAGGGGGGGCGCATCCTAATGAAAAACTGTTTTTT.

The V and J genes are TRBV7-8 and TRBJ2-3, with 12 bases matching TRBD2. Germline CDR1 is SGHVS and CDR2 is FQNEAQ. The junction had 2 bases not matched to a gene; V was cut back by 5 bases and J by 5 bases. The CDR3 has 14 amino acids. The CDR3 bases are TGTGCCAGCAGCCTGGGACTAGCGGGAGATACGCAGTATTTT. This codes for CASSLGLAGDTQYF.

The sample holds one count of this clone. DNA of the CDR3: TGTGCCAGCAGCGTAGTTCCAGGGGGGTCCACTGAAGCTTTCTTT. It codes for CASSVVPGGSTEAFF. V usage is TRBV9 and J usage is TRBJ1-1, with TRBD1 matching 7 bases. CDR1 is SGDLS and CDR2 is YYNGEE in the germline V gene. V was pared by 0 bases and J by 4 bases, with 6 bases of the junction left unmatched. CDR3 size: 15 residues.

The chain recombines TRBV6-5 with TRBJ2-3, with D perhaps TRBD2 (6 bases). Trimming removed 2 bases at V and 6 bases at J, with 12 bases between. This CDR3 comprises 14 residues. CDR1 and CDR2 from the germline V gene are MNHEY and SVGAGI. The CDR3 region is CASSYVGGGDTQYF. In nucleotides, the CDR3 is TGTGCCAGCAGTTACGTGGGAGGAGGTGATACGCAGTATTTT.

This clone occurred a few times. The CDR3 region is CSVVGDKPEAFF. CDR3 in DNA: TGCAGCGTTGTGGGAGACAAACCTGAAGCTTTCTTT. The rearrangement links TRBV29-1 to TRBJ1-1; no firm D call. Germline loops: CDR1 SQVTM, CDR2 ANQGSEA. Trimming removed 4 bases from V and 6 bases from J, with 12 bases in between. This CDR3 region has 12 residues. The full variable domain, its missing parts supplied by reference TRBV29-1 and TRBJ1-1, is SAVISQKPSRDICQRGTSLTIQCQVDSQVTMMFWYRQQPGQSLTLIATANQGSEATYESGFVIDKFPISRPNLTFSTLTVSNMSPEDSSIYLCSVVGDKPEAFFGQGTRLTVV.

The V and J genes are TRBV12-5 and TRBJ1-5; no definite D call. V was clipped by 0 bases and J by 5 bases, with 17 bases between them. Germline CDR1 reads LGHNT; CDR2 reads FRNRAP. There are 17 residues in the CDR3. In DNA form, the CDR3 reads TGTGCTAGTGGTTTGGTACGTCACGGGGTGAGGTATCAGCCCCAGCATTTT. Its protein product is CASGLVRHGVRYQPQHF.

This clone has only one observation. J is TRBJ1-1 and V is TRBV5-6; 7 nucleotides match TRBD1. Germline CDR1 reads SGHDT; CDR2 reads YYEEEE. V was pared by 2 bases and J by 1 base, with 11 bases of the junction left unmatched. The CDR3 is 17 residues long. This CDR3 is CASSFLLTGPRNTEAFF. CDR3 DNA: TGTGCCAGCAGCTTCCTATTGACAGGGCCAAGGAACACTGAAGCTTTCTTT. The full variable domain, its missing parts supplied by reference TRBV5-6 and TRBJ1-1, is DAGVTQSPTHLIKTRGQQVTLRCSPKSGHDTVSWYQQALGQGPQFIFQYYEEEERQRGNFPDRFSGHQFPNYSSELNVNALLLGDSALYLCASSFLLTGPRNTEAFFGQGTRLTVV.

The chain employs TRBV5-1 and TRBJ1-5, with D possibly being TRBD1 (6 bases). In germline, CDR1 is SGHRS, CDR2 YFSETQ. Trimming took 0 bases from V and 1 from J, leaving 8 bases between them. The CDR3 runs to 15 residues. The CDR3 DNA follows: TGCGCCAGCAGCTTGGCAGGGGTGAGCAATCAGCCCCAGCATTTT. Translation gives CASSLAGVSNQPQHF.

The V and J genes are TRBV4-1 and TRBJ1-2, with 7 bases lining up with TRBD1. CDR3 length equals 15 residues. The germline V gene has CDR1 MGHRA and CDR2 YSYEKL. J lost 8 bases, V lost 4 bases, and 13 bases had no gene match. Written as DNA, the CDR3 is TGCGCCAGCAGCCCCCGACAGGGCCGCTCCCAAGGCTACACCTTC. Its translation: CASSPRQGRSQGYTF.

In DNA, the CDR3 is TGCAGCGTTTGGGAGACACCGGGGGGCAGGGACTACACCTTC. Residues: CSVWETPGGRDYTF. The chain has TRBV29-1 and TRBJ1-2, with D possibly TRBD1 on 6 matching bases. Deletions cut 5 bases from V and 10 bases from J, with 23 bases between. The V gene's germline CDR1 is SQVTM and CDR2 ANQGSEA. The CDR3 runs 14 residues.

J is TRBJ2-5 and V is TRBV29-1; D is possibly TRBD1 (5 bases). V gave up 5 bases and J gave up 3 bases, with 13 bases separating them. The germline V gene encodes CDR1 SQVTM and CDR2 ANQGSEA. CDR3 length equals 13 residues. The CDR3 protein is CSVLTAMKETQYF. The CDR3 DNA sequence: TGCAGCGTTCTGACAGCTATGAAAGAGACCCAGTACTTC.

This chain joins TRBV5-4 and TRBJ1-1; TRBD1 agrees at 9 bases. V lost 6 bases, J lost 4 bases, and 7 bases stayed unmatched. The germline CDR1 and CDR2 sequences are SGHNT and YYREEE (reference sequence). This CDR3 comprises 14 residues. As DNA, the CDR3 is TGTGCCAGCACCCGGACAGGGGAGGGCACTGAAGCTTTCTTT. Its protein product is CASTRTGEGTEAFF.

Written as DNA, the CDR3 is TGTGCCAGCAGTTTAACAGGGGGCCAGGGATTCTATGGCTACACCTTC. Translating gives CASSLTGGQGFYGYTF. The chain combines TRBV28 with TRBJ1-2, with TRBD1 identical over 9 bases. The V gene end was trimmed by 2 bases and the J gene end by 4 bases; junction bases not matched to a gene: 8. This CDR3 is built from 16 residues. CDR1 and CDR2 from the germline V gene are MDHEN and SYDVKM.

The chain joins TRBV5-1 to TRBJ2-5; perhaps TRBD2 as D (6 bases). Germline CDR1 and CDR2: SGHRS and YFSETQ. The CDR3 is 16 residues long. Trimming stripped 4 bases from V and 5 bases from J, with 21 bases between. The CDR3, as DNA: TGCGCCAGCAGCGTGGGACTCTCACATGCTAGGGAGACCCAGTACTTC. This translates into CASSVGLSHARETQYF.

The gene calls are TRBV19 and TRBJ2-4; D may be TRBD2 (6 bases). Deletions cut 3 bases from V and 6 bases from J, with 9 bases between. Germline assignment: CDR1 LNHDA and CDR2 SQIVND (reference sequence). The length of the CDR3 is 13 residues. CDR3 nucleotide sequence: TGTGCCAGTAGTATGGAGGGGCGAAACATTCAGTACTTC. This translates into CASSMEGRNIQYF.

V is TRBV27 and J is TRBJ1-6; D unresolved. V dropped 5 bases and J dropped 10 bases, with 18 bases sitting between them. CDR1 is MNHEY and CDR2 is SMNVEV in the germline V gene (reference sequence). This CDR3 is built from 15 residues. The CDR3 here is CASSVNPGRGSPLHF. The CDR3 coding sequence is TGTGCCAGCAGTGTCAACCCTGGGAGAGGGTCACCCCTCCACTTT.

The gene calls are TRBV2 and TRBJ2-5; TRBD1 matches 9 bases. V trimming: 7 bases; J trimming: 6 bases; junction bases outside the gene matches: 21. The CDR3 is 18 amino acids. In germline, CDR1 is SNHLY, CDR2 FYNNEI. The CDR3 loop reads CASIIGLMGTGGSQTQYF. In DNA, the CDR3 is TGTGCCAGCATTATCGGGTTAATGGGCACAGGGGGCAGTCAGACCCAGTACTTC.